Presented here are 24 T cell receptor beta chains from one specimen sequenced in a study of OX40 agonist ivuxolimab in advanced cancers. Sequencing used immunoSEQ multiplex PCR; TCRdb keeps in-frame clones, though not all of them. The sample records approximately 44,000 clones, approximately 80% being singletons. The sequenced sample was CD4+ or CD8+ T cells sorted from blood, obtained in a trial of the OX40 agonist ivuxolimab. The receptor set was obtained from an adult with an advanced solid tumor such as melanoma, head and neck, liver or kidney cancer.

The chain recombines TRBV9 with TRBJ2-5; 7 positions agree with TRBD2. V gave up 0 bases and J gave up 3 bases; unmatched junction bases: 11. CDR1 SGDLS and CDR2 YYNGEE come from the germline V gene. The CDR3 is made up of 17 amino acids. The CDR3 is CASSVGTSSFGKETQYF. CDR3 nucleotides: TGTGCCAGCAGCGTAGGGACTAGTTCTTTCGGTAAAGAGACCCAGTACTTC.

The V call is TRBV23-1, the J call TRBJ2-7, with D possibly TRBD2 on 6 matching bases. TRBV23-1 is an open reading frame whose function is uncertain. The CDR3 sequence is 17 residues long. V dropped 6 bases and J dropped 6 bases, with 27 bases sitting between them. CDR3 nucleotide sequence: TGCGCCAGCAGCCAAACCGGGAGTCAGAGGATTGTAGGCGAGCAGTACTTC. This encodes CASSQTGSQRIVGEQYF.

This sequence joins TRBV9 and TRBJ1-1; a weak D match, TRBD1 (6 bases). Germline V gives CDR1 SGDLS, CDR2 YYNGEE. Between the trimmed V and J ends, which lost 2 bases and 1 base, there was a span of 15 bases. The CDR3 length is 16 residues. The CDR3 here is CASSVEPGQRNTEAFF. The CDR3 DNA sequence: TGTGCCAGCAGCGTGGAACCGGGACAAAGGAACACTGAAGCTTTCTTT.

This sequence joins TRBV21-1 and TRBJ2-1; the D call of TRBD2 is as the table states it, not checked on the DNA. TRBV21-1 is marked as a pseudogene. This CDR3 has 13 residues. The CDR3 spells CASGLAGYNEQFF. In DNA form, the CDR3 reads TGTGCCAGCGGACTAGCGGGATACAATGAGCAGTTCTTC.

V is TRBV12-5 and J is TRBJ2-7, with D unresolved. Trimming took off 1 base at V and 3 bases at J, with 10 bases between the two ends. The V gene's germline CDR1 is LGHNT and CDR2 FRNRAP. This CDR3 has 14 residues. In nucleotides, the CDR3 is TGTGCTAGTGGTTTGGGTCCGGGTGGCTACGAGCAGTACTTC. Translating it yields CASGLGPGGYEQYF.

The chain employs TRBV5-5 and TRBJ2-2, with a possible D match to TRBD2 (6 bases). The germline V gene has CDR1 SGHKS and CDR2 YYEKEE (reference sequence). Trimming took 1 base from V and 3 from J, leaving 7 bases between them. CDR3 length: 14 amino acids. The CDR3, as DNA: TGTGCCAGCAGCTTGTGGGGGGACACCGGGGAGCTGTTTTTT. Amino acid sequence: CASSLWGDTGELFF.

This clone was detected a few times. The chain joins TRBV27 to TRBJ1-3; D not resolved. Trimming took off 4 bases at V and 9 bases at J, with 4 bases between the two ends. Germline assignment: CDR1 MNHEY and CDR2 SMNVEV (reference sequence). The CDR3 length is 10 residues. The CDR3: CASSSPTIYF. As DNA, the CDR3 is TGTGCCAGCAGTTCCCCCACCATATATTTT.

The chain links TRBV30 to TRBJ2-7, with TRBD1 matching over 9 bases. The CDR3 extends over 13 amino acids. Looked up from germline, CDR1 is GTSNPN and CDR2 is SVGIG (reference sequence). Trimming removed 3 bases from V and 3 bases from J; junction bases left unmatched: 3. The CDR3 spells CAWRWGQGYEQYF. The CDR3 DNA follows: TGTGCCTGGAGGTGGGGACAGGGCTACGAGCAGTACTTC. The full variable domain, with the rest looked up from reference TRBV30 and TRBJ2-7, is SQTIHQWPATLVQPVGSPLSLECTVEGTSNPNLYWYRQAAGRGLQLLFYSVGIGQISSEVPQNLSASRPQDRQFILSSKKLLLSDSGFYLCAWRWGQGYEQYFGPGTRLTVT.

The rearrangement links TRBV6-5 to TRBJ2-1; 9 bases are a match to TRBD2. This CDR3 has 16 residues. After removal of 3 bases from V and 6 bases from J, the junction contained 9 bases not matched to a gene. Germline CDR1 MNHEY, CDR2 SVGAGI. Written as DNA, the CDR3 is TGTGCCAGCAGTTATGAAGGCGGGAGGGGCCCCAATGAGCAGTTCTTC. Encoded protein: CASSYEGGRGPNEQFF.

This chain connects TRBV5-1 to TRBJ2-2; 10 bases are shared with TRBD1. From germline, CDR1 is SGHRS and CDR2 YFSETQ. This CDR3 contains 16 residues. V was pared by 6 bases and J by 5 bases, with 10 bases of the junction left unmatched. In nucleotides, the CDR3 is TGCGCCAGCAACGAAATTCCGGGACAGGGGACCGGGGAGCTGTTTTTT. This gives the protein CASNEIPGQGTGELFF.

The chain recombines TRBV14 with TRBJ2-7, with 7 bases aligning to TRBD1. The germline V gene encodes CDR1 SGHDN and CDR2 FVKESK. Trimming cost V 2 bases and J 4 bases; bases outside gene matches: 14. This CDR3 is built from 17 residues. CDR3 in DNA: TGTGCCAGCAGCCAACGGTACGCGACAGGGATATTTTACGAGCAGTACTTC. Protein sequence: CASSQRYATGIFYEQYF.

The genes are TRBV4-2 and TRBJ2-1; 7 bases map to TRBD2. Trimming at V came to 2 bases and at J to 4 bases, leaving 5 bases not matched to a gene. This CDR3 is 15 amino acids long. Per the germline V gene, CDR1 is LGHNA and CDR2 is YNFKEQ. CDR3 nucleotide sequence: TGTGCCAGCAGCCAATTTAGCGGGTCTTACAATGAGCAGTTCTTC. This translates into CASSQFSGSYNEQFF.

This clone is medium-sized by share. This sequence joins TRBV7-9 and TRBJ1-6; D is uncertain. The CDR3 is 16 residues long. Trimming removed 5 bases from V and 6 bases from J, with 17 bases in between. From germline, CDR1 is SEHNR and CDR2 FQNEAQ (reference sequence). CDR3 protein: CASSPMRVAGNSPLHF. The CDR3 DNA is TGTGCCAGCAGCCCAATGCGGGTGGCGGGTAATTCACCCCTCCACTTT. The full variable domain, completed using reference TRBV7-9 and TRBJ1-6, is DTGVSQNPRHKITKRGQNVTFRCDPISEHNRLYWYRQTLGQGPEFLTYFQNEAQLEKSRLLSDRFSAERPKGSFSTLEIQRTEQGDSAMYLCASSPMRVAGNSPLHFGNGTRLTVT.

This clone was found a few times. The CDR3, as DNA: TGTGCCTGGAGTGAAGGGGCCAATCAGCCCCAGCATTTT. As protein: CAWSEGANQPQHF. V usage is TRBV30 and J usage is TRBJ1-5; TRBD1 might be the D (5 bases). The germline V gene encodes CDR1 GTSNPN and CDR2 SVGIG (reference sequence). The CDR3 length is 13 residues. Trimming took 1 base from V and 3 from J, leaving 7 bases between them. The full variable domain, rest sourced from reference TRBV30 and TRBJ1-5, is SQTIHQWPATLVQPVGSPLSLECTVEGTSNPNLYWYRQAAGRGLQLLFYSVGIGQISSEVPQNLSASRPQDRQFILSSKKLLLSDSGFYLCAWSEGANQPQHFGDGTRLSIL.

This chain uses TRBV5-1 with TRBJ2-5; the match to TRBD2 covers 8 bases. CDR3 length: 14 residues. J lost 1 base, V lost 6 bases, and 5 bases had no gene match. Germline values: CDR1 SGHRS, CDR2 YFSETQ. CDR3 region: CASKREGGQETQYF. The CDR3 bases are TGCGCCAGCAAACGGGAGGGCGGCCAAGAGACCCAGTACTTC.

CDR3 amino acids: CASRGTYEQYF. The CDR3 bases are TGTGCCAGCAGAGGAACCTACGAGCAGTACTTC. This chain links TRBV6-1 with TRBJ2-7; D is unclear. This CDR3 is built from 11 residues. The V end lost 6 bases, the J end lost 2 bases, and 5 bases lay between the germline ends. CDR1 and CDR2 from the germline V gene are MNHNS and SASEGT.

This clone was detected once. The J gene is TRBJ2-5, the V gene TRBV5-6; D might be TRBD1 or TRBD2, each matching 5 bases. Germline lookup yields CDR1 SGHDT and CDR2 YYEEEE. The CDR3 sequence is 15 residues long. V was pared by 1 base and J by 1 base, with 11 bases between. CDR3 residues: CASSLPRDPQETQYF. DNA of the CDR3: TGTGCCAGCAGCTTGCCCCGGGACCCCCAAGAGACCCAGTACTTC. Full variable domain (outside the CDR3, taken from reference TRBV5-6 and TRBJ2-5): DAGVTQSPTHLIKTRGQQVTLRCSPKSGHDTVSWYQQALGQGPQFIFQYYEEEERQRGNFPDRFSGHQFPNYSSELNVNALLLGDSALYLCASSLPRDPQETQYFGPGTRLLVL.

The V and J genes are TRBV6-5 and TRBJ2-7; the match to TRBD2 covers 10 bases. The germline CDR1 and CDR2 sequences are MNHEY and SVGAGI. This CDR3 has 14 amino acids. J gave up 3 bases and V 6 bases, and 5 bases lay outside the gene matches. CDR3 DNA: TGTGCCAGCAGAGGATTAGCGGGGGGCTACGAGCAGTACTTC. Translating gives CASRGLAGGYEQYF.

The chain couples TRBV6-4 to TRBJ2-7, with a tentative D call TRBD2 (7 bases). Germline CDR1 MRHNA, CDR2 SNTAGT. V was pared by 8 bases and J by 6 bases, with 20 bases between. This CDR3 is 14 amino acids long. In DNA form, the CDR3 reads TGTGCCAGCGGGGGGGGTACAGGGTTCGGCGAGCAGTACTTC. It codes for CASGGGTGFGEQYF.

The CDR3 DNA follows: TGTGCCTGGAGGGCAGGGTGGGACACTGAAGCTTTCTTT. Translated, it gives CAWRAGWDTEAFF. The chain uses TRBV30 and TRBJ1-1; D possibly corresponds to TRBD1 (5 bases). Germline V gene sequence: CDR1 GTSNPN, CDR2 SVGIG (reference sequence). This CDR3 has 13 amino acids. V was clipped by 3 bases and J by 3 bases, with 11 bases between them.

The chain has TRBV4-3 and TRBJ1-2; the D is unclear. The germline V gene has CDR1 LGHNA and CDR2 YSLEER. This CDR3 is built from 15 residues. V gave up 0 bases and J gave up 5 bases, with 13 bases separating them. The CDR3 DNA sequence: TGCGCCAGCAGCCAAGATAGAGATGGGCGGTATGGCTACACCTTC. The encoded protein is CASSQDRDGRYGYTF.

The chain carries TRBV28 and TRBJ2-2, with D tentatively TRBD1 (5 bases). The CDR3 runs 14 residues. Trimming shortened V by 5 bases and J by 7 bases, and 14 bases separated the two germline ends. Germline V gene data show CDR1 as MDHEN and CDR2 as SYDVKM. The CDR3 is CASSPPGKNGELFF. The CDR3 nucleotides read TGTGCCAGCAGTCCGCCAGGGAAGAACGGGGAGCTGTTTTTT. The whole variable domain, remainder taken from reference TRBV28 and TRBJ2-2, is DVKVTQSSRYLVKRTGEKVFLECVQDMDHENMFWYRQDPGLGLRLIYFSYDVKMKEKGDIPEGYSVSREKKERFSLILESASTNQTSMYLCASSPPGKNGELFFGEGSRLTVL.

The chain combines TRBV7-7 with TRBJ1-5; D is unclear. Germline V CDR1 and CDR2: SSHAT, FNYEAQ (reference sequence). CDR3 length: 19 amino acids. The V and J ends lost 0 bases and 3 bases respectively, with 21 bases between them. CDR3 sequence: CASSLAFSSRARDNQPQHF. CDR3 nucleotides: TGTGCCAGCAGCTTAGCGTTTTCTTCACGTGCTCGGGACAATCAGCCCCAGCATTTT.

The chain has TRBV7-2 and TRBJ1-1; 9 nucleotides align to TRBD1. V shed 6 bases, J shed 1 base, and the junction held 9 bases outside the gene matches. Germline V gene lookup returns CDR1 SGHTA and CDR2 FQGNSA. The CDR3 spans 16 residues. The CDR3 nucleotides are TGTGCCAGCAGTCCTACAGGGGGCGGTCGGAACACTGAAGCTTTCTTT. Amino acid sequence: CASSPTGGGRNTEAFF.